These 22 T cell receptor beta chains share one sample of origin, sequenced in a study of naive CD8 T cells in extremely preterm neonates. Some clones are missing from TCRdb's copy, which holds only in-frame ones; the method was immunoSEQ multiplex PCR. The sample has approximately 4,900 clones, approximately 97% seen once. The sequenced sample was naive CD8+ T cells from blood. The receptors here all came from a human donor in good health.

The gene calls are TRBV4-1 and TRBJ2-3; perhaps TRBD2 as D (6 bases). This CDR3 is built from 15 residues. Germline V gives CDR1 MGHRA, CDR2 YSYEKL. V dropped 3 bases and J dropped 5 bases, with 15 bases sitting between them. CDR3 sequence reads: CASSQQRVLLDTQYF. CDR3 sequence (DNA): TGCGCCAGCAGCCAGCAGCGGGTCCTCCTAGATACGCAGTATTTT.

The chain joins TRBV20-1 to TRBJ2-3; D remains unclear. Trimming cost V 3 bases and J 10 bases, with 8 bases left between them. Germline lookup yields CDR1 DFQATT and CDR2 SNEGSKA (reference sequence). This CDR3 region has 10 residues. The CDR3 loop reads CSASNGAQYF. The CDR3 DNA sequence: TGCAGTGCTAGTAACGGTGCGCAGTATTTT.

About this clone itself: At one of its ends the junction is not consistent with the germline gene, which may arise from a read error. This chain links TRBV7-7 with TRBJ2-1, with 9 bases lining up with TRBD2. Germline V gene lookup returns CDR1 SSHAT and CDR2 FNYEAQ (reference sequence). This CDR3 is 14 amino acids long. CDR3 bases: TGTGCTAGCAGCTTAGGAGCGGGGGGTAGTGAGCAGTTCTTC. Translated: CASSLGAGGSEQFF.

The CDR3 sequence: CASSRRGQPSSYEQYF. The CDR3 coding sequence is TGTGCCAGCAGCCGACGGGGACAGCCTAGCTCCTACGAGCAGTACTTC. The V and J genes are TRBV7-2 and TRBJ2-7, with TRBD1 matching 7 bases. Trimming cost V 5 bases and J 0 bases; bases outside gene matches: 10. Per germline, CDR1 SGHTA and CDR2 FQGNSA. The length of the CDR3 is 16 residues.

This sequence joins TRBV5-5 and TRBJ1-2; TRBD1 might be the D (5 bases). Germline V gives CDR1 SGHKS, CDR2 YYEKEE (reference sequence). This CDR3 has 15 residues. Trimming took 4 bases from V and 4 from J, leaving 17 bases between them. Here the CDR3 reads CASSVVVGDSYGYTF. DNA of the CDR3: TGTGCCAGCAGCGTGGTTGTGGGCGACAGCTATGGCTACACCTTC.

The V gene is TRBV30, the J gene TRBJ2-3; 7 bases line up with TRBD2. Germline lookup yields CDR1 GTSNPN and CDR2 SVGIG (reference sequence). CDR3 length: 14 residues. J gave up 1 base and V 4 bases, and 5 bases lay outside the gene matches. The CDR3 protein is CAWTSGGGTDTQYF. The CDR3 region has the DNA TGTGCCTGGACTAGCGGAGGCGGCACAGATACGCAGTATTTT.

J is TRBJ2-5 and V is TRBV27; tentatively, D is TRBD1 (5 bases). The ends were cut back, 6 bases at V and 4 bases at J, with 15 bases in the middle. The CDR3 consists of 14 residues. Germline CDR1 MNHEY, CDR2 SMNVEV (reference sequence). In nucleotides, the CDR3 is TGTGCCAGCAGAGGGGCGTCTAGGAGAGAGACCCAGTACTTC. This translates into CASRGASRRETQYF.

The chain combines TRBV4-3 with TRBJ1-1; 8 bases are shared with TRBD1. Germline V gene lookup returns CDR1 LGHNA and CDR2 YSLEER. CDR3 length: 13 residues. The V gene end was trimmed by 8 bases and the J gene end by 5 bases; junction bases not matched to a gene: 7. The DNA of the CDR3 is TGCGCCAGCCGCAGACAGGGGTCGACTGAAGCTTTCTTT. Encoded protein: CASRRQGSTEAFF.

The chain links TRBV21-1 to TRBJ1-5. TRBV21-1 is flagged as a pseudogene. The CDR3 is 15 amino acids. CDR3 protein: CASSKLGLSNQPQHF. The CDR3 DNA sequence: TGTGCCAGCAGCAAACTCGGACTTAGCAATCAGCCCCAGCATTTT.

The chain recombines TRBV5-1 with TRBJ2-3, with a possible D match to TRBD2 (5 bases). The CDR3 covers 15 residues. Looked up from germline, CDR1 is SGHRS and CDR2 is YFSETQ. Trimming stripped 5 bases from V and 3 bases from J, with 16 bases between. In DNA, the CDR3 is TGCGCCAGCAGGTGGGCGCCTGAGGGTACAGATACGCAGTATTTT. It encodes CASRWAPEGTDTQYF. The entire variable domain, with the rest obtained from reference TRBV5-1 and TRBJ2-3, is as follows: KAGVTQTPRYLIKTRGQQVTLSCSPISGHRSVSWYQQTPGQGLQFLFEYFSETQRNKGNFPGRFSGRQFSNSRSEMNVSTLELGDSALYLCASRWAPEGTDTQYFGPGTRLTVL.

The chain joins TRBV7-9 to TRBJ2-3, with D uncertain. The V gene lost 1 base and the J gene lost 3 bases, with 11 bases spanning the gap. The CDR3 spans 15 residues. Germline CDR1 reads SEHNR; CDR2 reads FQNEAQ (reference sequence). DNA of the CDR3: TGTGCCAGCAGCTTAGGGTATAGAAGTACAGATACGCAGTATTTT. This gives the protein CASSLGYRSTDTQYF.

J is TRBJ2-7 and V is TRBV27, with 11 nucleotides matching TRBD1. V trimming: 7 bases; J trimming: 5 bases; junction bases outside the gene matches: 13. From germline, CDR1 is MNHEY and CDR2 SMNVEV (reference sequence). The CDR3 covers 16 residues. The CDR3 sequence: CASTHRWGQGGHEQYF. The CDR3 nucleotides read TGTGCCAGCACTCACAGATGGGGACAGGGGGGTCACGAGCAGTACTTC.

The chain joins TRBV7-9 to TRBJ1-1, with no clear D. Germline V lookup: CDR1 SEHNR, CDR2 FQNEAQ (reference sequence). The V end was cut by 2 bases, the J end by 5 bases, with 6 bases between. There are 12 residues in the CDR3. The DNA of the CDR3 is TGTGCCAGCAGCTTAACGGGGACTGAAGCTTTCTTT. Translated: CASSLTGTEAFF.

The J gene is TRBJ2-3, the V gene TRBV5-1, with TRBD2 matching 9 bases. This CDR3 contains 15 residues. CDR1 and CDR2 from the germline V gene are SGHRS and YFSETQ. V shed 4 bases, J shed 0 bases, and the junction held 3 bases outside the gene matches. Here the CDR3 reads CASSQRGASTDTQYF. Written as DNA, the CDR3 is TGCGCCAGCAGCCAGCGGGGGGCTAGCACAGATACGCAGTATTTT.

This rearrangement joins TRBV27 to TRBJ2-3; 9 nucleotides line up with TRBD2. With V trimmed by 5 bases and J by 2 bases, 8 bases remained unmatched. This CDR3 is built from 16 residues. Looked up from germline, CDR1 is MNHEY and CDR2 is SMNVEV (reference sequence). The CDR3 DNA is TGTGCCAGCAGTCAAAGACTAGCGGAGCTCACAGATACGCAGTATTTT. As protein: CASSQRLAELTDTQYF.

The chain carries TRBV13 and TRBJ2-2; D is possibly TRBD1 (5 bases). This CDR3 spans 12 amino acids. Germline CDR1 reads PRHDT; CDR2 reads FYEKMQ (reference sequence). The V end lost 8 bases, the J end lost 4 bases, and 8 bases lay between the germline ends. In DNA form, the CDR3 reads TGTGCCAGCGGGGCAGGCACCGGGGAGCTGTTTTTT. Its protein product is CASGAGTGELFF.

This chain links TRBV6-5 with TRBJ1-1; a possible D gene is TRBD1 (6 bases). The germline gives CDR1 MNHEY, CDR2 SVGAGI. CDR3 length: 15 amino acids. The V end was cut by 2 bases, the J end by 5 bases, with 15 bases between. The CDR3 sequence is CASSYKGGKGTEAFF. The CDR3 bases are TGTGCCAGCAGTTACAAAGGGGGAAAGGGGACTGAAGCTTTCTTT.

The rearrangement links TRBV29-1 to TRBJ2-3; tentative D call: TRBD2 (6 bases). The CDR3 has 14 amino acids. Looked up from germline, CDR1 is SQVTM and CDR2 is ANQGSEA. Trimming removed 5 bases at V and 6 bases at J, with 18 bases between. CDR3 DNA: TGCAGCGTTACCCTATCGGGAGTTGGGGATACGCAGTATTTT. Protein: CSVTLSGVGDTQYF.

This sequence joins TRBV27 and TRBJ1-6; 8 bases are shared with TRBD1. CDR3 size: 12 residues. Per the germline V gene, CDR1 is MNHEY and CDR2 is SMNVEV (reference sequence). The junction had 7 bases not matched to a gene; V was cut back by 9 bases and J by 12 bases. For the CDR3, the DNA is TGTGCCAGATATTCAGGGGGCCAACCCCTCCACTTT. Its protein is CARYSGGQPLHF.

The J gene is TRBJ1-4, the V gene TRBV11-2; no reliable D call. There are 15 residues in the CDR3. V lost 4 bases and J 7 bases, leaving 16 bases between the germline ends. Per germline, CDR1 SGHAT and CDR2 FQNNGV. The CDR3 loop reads CASSSRQRLGEKLFF. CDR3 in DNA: TGTGCCAGCAGCTCCCGCCAGCGGCTGGGTGAAAAACTGTTTTTT.

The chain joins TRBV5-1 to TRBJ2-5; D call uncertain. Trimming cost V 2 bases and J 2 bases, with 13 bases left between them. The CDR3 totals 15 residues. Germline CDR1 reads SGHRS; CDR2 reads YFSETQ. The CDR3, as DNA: TGCGCCAGCAGCTTATGGAGTGGGTCGCAAGAGACCCAGTACTTC. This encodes CASSLWSGSQETQYF.

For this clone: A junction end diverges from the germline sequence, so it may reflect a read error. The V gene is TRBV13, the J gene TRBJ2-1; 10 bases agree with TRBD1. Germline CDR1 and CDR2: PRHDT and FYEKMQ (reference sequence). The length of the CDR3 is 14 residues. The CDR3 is CASSSGQGGYEQLF. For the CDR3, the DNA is TGTGCCAGCAGTTCCGGACAGGGGGGCTATGAGCAGCTCTTC.